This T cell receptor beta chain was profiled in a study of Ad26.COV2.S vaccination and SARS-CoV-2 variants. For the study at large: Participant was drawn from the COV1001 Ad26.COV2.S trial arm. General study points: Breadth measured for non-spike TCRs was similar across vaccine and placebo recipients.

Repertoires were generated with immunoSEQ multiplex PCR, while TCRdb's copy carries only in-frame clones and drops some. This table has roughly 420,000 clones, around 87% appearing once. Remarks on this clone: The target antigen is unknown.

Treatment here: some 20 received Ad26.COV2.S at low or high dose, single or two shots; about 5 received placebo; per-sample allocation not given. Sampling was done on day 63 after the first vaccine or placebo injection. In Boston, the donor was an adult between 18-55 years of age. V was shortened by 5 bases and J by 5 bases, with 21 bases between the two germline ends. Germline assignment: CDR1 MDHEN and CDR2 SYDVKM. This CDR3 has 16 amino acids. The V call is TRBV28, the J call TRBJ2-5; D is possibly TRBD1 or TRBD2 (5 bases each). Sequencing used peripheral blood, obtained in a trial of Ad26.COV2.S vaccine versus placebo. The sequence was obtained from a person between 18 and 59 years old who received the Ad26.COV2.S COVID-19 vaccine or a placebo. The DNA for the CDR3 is TGTGCCAGCAGTCTTTCCCAACCGGGGCCAGGGGAGACCCAGTACTTC. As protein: CASSLSQPGPGETQYF. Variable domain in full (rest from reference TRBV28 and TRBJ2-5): DVKVTQSSRYLVKRTGEKVFLECVQDMDHENMFWYRQDPGLGLRLIYFSYDVKMKEKGDIPEGYSVSREKKERFSLILESASTNQTSMYLCASSLSQPGPGETQYFGPGTRLLVL.